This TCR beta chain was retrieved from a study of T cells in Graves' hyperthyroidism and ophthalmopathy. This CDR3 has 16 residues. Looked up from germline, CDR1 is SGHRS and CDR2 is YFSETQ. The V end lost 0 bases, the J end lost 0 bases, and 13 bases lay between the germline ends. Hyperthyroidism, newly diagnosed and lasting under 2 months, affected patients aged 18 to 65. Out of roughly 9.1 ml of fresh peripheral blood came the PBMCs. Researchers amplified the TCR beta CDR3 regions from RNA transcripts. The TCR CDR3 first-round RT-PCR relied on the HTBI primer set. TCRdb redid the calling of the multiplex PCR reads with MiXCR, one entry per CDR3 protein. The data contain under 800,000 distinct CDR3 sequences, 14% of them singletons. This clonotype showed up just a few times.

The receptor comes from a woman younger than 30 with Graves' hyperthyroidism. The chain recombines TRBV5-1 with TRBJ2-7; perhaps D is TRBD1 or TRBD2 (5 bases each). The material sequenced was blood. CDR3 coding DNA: TGCGCCAGCAGCTTGGTCTCGGGACCGTACTCCTACGAGCAGTACTTC. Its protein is CASSLVSGPYSYEQYF.